This TCR beta chain originates from a study of regulatory T cells in long-lasting Graves disease. Study findings and constraints: A reduction in accuracy may have resulted from the small sample size.

Through Arm-PCR of CDR3 regions and iRepertoire HTBI primers, TCR beta libraries were built. Original methodology: Identification across samples found approximately 60 TRBV and about 13 TRBJ segments. A single record per CDR3 protein comes from TCRdb applying MiXCR to the multiplex PCR reads. TCRdb assigned the V and J calls; the authors' analysis was not used. Among 600,000 to 800,000 distinct CDR3 sequences listed, around 32% were seen once. The CDR3 is 14 amino acids. Trimming left V 2 bases short and J 0 bases short, with 8 bases between. In germline, CDR1 is SQVTM, CDR2 ANQGSEA. Indicated time point: persistent/refractory GD, antithyroid drugs over 5 years with positive TRAb. RNA extracted from PBMCs served as the sequencing template. Only a few counts were recorded for this clonotype. What it recognizes is unknown.

This chain links TRBV29-1 with TRBJ1-5; no clear D. Sequencing was performed on peripheral blood mononuclear cells (PBMCs), taken when the disease was refractory, from a patient treated with antithyroid drugs. The receptor was isolated from a female donor with Graves disease. The CDR3 DNA reads as TGCAGCGTTGAAACGGGATATAGCAATCAGCCCCAGCATTTT. It is translated as CSVETGYSNQPQHF.